What follows describes a single T cell receptor (beta chain). As yet, its antigen is unknown. This entry is derived from a study of blood T cells in healthy people across ages. Study observations and caveats: It was held that diversity estimates obtained from one million T cells represented underestimates.

The length of the CDR3 is 14 residues. Germline V gene lookup returns CDR1 MNHEY and CDR2 SMNVEV (reference sequence). V was clipped by 8 bases and J by 2 bases; unmatched bases: 9. The use of a sample-barcoded 5' primer and a J-beta primer mix characterized a second PCR of roughly 6 to 11 cycles. MiXCR, run by TCRdb on the 5' RACE reads, gives a single entry per CDR3 protein. The data hold over a million distinct CDR3 sequences, with around 25% observed a single time. In addition, the sample was reused for a study of T cells of mothers and their children. That study reports: Sequencing got over 8 million TCR beta CDR3 reads from each mother and roughly 2.7 million from each child. It was related mother-child pairs that showed slightly higher overlap than unrelated pairs, without reaching significance.

The clonotype originates from a girl aged 2 to 9 in good health. V is TRBV27 and J is TRBJ2-7, with 7 bases identical to TRBD1. Sequencing was carried out using blood. The CDR3 DNA is TGTGCCAGCTCGGCGTCTGACAGGGCCTACGAGCAGTACTTC. This sequence encodes CASSASDRAYEQYF.